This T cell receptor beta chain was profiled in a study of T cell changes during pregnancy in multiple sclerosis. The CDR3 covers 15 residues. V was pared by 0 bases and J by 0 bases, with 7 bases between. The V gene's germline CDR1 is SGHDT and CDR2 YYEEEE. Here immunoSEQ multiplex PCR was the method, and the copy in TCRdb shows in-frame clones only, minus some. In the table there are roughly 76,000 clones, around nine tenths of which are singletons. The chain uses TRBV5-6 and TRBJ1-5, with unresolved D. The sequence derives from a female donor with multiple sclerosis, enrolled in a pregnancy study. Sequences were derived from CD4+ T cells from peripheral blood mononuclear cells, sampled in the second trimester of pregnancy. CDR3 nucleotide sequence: TGTGCCAGCAGCTTGGGTCCGTATAGCAATCAGCCCCAGCATTTT. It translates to CASSLGPYSNQPQHF.